This TCR beta chain was sequenced during a study of radiotherapy plus CTLA-4 blockade in lung cancer. With respect to this clone: The antigen is undetermined.

Trimming pared 3 bases from V and 0 bases from J, leaving 15 bases between. Germline CDR1 and CDR2: GTSNPN and SVGIG (reference sequence). This CDR3 has 16 amino acids. General study points: It was early blood T cell clone dynamics, with interferon-beta, that reportedly best predicted response.

Assay used: immunoSEQ multiplex PCR; TCRdb lists only in-frame clones, some missing. The sample lists more than 75,000 clones; roughly 74% were seen once. The receptor was isolated from a human donor with non-small cell lung cancer who had a partial response to radiotherapy plus ipilimumab. Some clones in this sample may be carry-over from other donors' samples. The V call is TRBV30, the J call TRBJ1-3; no clear D. The material was peripheral blood, obtained from a patient treated with radiotherapy plus ipilimumab. The CDR3 here is CAWSPLSGSSGNTIYF. Here the CDR3 DNA reads TGTGCCTGGAGCCCCTTAAGCGGATCCTCTGGAAACACCATATATTTT.